This record concerns one TCR beta chain sequence. Its antigen is not known. This CDR3 is built from 15 residues. Germline V gene lookup returns CDR1 ENHRY and CDR2 SYGVKD. The V gene lost 5 bases and the J gene lost 1 base, with 15 bases spanning the gap. Assay: immunoSEQ multiplex PCR; the TCRdb copy retains only in-frame clones and omits some. The sample lists 11,000 or so clones, more than 60% occurring once. These data are taken from a study of CD4+ T cells in melanoma. Study-wide results and limits: CD8+ T cell, macrophage and B cell function reportedly correlated with neoantigen-specific CD4+ T cells. In melanoma, neoantigen-specific CD4+ T cells reportedly differed in differentiation state.

This chain joins TRBV10-3 and TRBJ2-7; D gene ambiguous. The source of this sequence is a human donor with melanoma. Material for sequencing was cells from a culture (not recorded whether cultured in vitro). The CDR3 spells CAISLNPTGSYEQYF. The CDR3 region has the DNA TGTGCCATCAGTTTGAACCCGACTGGGTCCTACGAGCAGTACTTC.